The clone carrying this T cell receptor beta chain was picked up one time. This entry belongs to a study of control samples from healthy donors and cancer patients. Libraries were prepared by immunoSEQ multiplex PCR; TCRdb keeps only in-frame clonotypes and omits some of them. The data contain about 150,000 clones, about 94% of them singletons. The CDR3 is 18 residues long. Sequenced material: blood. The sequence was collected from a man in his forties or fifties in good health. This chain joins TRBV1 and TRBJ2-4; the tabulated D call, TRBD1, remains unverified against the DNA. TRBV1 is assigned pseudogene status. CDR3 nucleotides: TGCACCAGCAGCCAAGATTGCGGGGACAGGGAAGCCAAAAACATTCAGTACTTC. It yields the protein CTSSQDCGDREAKNIQYF.